This T cell receptor beta chain came from a study of regulatory T cells in long-lasting Graves disease. Study-level results: TRBV28 was favored in persistent disease, as were TRBJ1-2 and TRBJ2-5.

About this clonotype: Its antigen is currently unknown.

Investigators prepared the TCR beta libraries by applying iRepertoire HTBI primers and Arm-PCR of CDR3 regions. TCRdb analysed the multiplex PCR reads with MiXCR anew, one entry per CDR3 protein. In the table there are 680,000 or so distinct CDR3 sequences, around 15% of which are singletons. The CDR3 length is 13 residues. The V gene's germline CDR1 is GTSNPN and CDR2 SVGIG (reference sequence). With V trimmed by 1 base and J by 7 bases, 5 bases remained unmatched. The time point was: newly diagnosed GD, antithyroid drugs for less than 3 months. With RNA extracted from PBMCs as input, the TCR library was made. These sequences were also reported in another study, on T cells in Graves' hyperthyroidism and ophthalmopathy. As reported in that work: Stable Graves' hyperthyroidism denoted no ophthalmopathy progression over 18 months. Primed by the HTBI set, a first-round RT-PCR was run on the TCR CDR3. Blood held most thyroid clonotypes expanded above 0.001 frequency.

The source is a woman aged 25 to 45 with Graves disease. The sequencing here drew on peripheral blood mononuclear cells (PBMCs), taken at new diagnosis, from a patient treated with antithyroid drugs. This chain joins TRBV30 and TRBJ1-2; 8 bases map to TRBD1. This CDR3 reads CAWSGQGMAGYTF. The CDR3 DNA sequence: TGTGCCTGGAGTGGACAGGGGATGGCTGGCTACACCTTC.